A single TCR beta chain is shown here with its context. These data are taken from a study of blood T cell repertoires in COVID-19. Study details: Acute-phase and convalescent COVID-19 samples originated in the United States, Italy and Spain. Sample material is recorded as cDNA or gDNA derived from T cells, B-cell-depleted T cells, or PBMCs.

The protocol was immunoSEQ multiplex PCR, while the TCRdb copy is restricted to in-frame clones and leaves out a portion. Of fewer than 75,000 clones listed, over 90% are singletons. The origin of this receptor is a man aged 50 to 60 with active COVID-19. Sequenced input: peripheral blood.

This CDR3 reads CASSIKDRDSYEQYF. The CDR3 nucleotides are TGTGCCAGTAGTATCAAGGACAGGGACTCCTACGAGCAGTACTTC. The chain joins TRBV19 to TRBJ2-7; 8 bases agree with TRBD1. V was pared by 3 bases and J by 0 bases, with 4 bases of the junction left unmatched. CDR3 length equals 15 residues. CDR1 is LNHDA, CDR2 SQIVND, per germline (reference sequence).